This T cell receptor (beta chain) was retrieved from a study of CD8 T cells in ankylosing spondylitis. Researchers built TCR beta libraries using quantitative 5'-RACE with molecular barcodes. TCRdb reprocessed the 5' RACE reads via MiXCR and lists one record per CDR3 protein. This sample has about 96,000 distinct CDR3 sequences, with 8.8% found just once. General study points: What appeared characteristic of ankylosing spondylitis blood was a TCR beta motif of eight or nine highly homologous variants. Disease-linked clones were reportedly significantly enriched in matched ankylosing spondylitis synovial fluid. Disease-linked clones proved CD8+ and comparatively uncommon in peripheral blood.

This clonotype was detected only a few times. The antigen is not known. This receptor was taken from a male donor with ankylosing spondylitis or in good health (not recorded which). Specimen: blood, either unsorted or a sorted T cell fraction (not recorded which).

The CDR3 spells CASSPQVTQYF. The CDR3 DNA sequence: TGTGCCAGCAGCCCCCAGGTTACGCAGTATTTT. The rearrangement joins TRBV7-2 to TRBJ2-3; no reliable D call. Between the trimmed V and J ends, which lost 5 bases and 8 bases, there was a span of 8 bases. The CDR3 extends over 11 amino acids. Germline V lookup: CDR1 SGHTA, CDR2 FQGNSA.